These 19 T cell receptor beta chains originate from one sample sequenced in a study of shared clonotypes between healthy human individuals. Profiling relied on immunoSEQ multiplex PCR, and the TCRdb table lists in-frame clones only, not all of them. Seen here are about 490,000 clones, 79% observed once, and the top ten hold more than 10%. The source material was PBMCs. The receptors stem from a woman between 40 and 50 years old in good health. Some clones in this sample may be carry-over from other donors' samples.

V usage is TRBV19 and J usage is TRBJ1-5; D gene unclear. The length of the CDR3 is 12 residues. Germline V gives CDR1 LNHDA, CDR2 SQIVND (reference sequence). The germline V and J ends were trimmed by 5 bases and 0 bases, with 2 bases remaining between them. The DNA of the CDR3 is TGTGCCAGTAGTCATAGCAATCAGCCCCAGCATTTT. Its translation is CASSHSNQPQHF.

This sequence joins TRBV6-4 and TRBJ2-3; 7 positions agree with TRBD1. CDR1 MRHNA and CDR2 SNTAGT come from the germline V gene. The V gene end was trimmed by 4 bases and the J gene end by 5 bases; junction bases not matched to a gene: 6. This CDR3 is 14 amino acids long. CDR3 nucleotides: TGTGCCAGCAGTGGCGACAGGGATGGAGATACGCAGTATTTT. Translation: CASSGDRDGDTQYF.

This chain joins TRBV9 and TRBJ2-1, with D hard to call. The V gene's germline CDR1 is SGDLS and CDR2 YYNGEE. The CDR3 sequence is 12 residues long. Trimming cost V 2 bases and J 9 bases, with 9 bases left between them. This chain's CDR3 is CASSVGYGEQFF. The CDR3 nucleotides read TGTGCCAGCAGCGTCGGGTATGGTGAGCAGTTCTTC.

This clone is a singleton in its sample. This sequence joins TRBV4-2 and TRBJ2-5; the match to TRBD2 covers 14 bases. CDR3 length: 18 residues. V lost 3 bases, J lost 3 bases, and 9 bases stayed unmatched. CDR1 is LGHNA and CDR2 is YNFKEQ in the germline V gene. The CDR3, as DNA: TGTGCCAGCAGCCATAGCCTGACTAGCGGGAGGGCCGAAGAGACCCAGTACTTC. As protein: CASSHSLTSGRAEETQYF.

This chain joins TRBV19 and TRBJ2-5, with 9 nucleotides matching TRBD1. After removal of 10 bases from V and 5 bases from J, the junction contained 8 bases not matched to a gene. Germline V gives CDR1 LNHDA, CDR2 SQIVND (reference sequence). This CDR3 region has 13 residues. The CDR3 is CATRDRVSETQYF. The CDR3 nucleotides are TGTGCCACCCGGGACAGGGTGTCTGAGACCCAGTACTTC.

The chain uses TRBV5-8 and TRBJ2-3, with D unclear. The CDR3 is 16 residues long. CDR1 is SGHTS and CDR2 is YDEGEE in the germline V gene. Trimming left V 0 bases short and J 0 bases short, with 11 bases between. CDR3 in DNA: TGTGCCAGCAGCTTGGATAGACTCGAGAGCACAGATACGCAGTATTTT. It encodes CASSLDRLESTDTQYF.

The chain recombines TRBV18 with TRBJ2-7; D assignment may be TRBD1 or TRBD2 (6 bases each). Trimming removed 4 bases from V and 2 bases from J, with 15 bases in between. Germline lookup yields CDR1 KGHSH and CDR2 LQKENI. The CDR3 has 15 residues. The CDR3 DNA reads TGTGCCAGCTCACTTAGAAACGGGGGCCCCTACGAGCAGTACTTC. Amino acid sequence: CASSLRNGGPYEQYF. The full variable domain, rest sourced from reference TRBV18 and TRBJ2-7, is NAGVMQNPRHLVRRRGQEARLRCSPMKGHSHVYWYRQLPEEGLKFMVYLQKENIIDESGMPKERFSAEFPKEGPSILRIQQVVRGDSAAYFCASSLRNGGPYEQYFGPGTRLTVT.

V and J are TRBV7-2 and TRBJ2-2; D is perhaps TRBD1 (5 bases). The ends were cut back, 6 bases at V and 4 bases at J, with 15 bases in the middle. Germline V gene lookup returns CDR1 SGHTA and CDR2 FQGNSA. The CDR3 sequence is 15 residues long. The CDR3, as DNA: TGTGCCAGCAGTTCCCGACAGTCAGGCACCGGGGAGCTGTTTTTT. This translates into CASSSRQSGTGELFF.

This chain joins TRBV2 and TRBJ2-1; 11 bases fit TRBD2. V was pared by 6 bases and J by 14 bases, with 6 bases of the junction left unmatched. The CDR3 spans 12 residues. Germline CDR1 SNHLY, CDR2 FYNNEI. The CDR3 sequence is CASRELAGEEFF. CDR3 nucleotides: TGTGCCAGCAGAGAACTAGCGGGAGAAGAGTTCTTC.

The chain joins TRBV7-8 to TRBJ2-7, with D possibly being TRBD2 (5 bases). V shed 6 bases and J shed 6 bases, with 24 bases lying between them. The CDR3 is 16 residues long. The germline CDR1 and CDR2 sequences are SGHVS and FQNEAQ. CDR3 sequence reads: CASSRSLTRRIFEQYF. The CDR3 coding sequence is TGTGCCAGCAGTCGCTCCCTAACTAGAAGGATATTCGAGCAGTACTTC.

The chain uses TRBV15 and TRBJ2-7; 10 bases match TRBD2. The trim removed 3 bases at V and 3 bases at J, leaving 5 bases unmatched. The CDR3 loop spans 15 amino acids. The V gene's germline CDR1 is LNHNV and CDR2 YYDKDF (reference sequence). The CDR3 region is CATSRRTSGNYEQYF. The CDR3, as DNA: TGTGCCACCAGCAGGAGGACTAGCGGTAACTACGAGCAGTACTTC.

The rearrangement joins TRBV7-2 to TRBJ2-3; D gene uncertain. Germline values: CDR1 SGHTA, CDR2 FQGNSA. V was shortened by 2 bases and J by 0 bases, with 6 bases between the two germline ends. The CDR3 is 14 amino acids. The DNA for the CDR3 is TGTGCCAGCAGCTTATACTCCAGCACAGATACGCAGTATTTT. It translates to CASSLYSSTDTQYF.

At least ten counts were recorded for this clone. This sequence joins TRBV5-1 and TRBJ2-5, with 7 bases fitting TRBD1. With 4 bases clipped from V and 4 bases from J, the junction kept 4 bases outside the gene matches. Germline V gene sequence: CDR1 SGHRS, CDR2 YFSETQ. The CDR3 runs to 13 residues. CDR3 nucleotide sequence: TGCGCCAGCAGCGAAGGGGGCCCAGAGACCCAGTACTTC. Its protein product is CASSEGGPETQYF.

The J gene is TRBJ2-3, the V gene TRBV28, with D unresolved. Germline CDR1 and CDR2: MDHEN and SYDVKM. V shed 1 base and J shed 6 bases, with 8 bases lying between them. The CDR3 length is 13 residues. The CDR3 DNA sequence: TGTGCCAGCAGTTTATCTTCTTGGGATACGCAGTATTTT. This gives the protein CASSLSSWDTQYF.

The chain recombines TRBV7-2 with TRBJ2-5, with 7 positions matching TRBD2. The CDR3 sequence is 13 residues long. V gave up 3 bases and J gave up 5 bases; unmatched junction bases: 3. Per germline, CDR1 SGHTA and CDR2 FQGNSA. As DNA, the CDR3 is TGTGCCAGCAGCTTCAACGGGAGGGAGACCCAGTACTTC. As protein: CASSFNGRETQYF.

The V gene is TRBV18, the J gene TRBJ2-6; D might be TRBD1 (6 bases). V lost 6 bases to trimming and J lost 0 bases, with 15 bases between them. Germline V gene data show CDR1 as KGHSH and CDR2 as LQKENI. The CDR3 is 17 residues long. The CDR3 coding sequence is TGTGCCAGCTCTACCGGACAGCCCTCCTCTGGGGCCAACGTCCTGACTTTC. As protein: CASSTGQPSSGANVLTF.

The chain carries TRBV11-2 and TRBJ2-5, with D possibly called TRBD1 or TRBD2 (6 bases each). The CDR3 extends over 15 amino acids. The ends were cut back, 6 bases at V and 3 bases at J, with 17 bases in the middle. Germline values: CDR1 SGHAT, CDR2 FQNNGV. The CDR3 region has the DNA TGTGCCAGCAGACGAGGGGGGACGGCGAAAGAGACCCAGTACTTC. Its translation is CASRRGGTAKETQYF.

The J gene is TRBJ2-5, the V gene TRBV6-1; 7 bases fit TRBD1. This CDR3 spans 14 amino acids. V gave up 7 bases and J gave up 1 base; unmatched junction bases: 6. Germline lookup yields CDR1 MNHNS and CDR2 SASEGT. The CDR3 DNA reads TGTGCCAGCAACCAGGACAGGACCCAAGAGACCCAGTACTTC. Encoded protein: CASNQDRTQETQYF.

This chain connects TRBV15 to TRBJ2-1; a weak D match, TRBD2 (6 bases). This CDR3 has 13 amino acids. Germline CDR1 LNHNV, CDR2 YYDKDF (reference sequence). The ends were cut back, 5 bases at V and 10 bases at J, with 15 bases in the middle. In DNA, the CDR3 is TGTGCCACCAGCGGAACCCTTCGGGGGGAGCAGTTCTTC. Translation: CATSGTLRGEQFF.